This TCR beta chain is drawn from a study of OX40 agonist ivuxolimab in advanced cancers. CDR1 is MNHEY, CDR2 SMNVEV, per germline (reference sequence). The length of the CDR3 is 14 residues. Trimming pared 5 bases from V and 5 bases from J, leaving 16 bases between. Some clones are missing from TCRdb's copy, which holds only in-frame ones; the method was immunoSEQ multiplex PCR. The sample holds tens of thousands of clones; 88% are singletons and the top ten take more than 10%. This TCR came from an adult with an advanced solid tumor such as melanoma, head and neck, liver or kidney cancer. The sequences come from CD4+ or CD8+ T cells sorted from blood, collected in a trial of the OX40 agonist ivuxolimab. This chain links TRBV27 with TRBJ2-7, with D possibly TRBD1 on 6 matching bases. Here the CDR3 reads CASSIQGIVNEQYF. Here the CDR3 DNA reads TGTGCCAGCAGTATACAGGGTATCGTGAACGAGCAGTACTTC.